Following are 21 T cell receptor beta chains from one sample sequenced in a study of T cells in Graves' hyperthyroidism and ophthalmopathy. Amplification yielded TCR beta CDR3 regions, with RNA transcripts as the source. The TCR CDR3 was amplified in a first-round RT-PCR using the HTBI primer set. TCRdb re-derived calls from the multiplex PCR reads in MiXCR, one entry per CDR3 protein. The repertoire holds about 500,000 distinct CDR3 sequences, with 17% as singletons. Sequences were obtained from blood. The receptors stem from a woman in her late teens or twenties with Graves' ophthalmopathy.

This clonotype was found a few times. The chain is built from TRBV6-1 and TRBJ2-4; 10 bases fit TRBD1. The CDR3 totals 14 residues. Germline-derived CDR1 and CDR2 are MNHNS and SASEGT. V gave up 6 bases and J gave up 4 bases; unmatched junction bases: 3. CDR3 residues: CASREGQGKNIQYF. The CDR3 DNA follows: TGTGCCAGCAGGGAGGGACAGGGGAAAAACATTCAGTACTTC.

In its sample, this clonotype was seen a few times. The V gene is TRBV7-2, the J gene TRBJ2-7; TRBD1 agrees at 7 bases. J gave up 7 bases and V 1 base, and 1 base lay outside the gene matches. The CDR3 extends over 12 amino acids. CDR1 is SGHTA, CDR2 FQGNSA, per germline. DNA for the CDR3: TGTGCCAGCAGCTTAGAGGGACAGGAGCAGTACTTC. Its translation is CASSLEGQEQYF.

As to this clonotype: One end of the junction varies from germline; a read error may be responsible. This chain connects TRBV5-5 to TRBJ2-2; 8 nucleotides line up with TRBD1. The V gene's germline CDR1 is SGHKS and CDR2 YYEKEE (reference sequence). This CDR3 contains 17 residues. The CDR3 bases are TGTGCCAGCACCTTGCCGGGACAGGCTTCGAACACCGGGGAGCTGTTTTTT. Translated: CASTLPGQASNTGELFF.

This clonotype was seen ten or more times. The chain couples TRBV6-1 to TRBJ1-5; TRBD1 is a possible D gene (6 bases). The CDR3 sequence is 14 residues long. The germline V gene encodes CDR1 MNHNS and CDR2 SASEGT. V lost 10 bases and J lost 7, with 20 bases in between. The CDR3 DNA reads TGTGCCACCCACGGAGGGGGAGTTAGCCAGCCCCAGCATTTT. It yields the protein CATHGGGVSQPQHF.

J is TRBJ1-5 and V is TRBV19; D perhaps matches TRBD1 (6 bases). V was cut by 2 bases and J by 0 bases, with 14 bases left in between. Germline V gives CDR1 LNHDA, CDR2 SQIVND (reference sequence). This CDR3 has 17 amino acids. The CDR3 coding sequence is TGTGCCAGTAGTATAAGAGCACAGGGTTATAGCAATCAGCCCCAGCATTTT. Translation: CASSIRAQGYSNQPQHF.

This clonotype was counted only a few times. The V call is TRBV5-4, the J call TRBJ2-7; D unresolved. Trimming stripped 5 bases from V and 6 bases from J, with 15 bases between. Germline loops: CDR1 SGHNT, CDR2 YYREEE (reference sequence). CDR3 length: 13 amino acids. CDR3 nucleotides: TGTGCCAGCAGTTTCTTTGGGGTTGGCGAGCAGTACTTC. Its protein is CASSFFGVGEQYF.

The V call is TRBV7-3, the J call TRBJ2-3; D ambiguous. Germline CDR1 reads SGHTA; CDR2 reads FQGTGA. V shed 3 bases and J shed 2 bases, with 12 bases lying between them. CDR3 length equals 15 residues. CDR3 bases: TGTGCCAGCAGCTTTAGCCCTGGGGTCACAGATACGCAGTATTTT. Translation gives CASSFSPGVTDTQYF. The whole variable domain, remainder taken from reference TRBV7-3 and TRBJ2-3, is GAGVSQTPSNKVTEKGKYVELRCDPISGHTALYWYRQSLGQGPEFLIYFQGTGAADDSGLPNDRFFAVRPEGSVSTLKIQRTERGDSAVYLCASSFSPGVTDTQYFGPGTRLTVL.

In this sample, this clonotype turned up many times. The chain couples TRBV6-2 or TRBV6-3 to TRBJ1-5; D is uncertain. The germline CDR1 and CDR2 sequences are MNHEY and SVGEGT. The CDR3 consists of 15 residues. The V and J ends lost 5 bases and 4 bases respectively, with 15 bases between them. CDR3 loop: CASSLRGIENQPQHF. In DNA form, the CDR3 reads TGTGCCAGCAGTCTCAGAGGGATCGAGAATCAGCCCCAGCATTTT.

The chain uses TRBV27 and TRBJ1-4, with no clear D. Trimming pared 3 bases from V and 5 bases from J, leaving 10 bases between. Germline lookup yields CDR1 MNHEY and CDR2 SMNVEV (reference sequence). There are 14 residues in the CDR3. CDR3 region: CASSFIGPNEKLFF. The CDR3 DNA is TGTGCCAGCAGTTTTATAGGACCCAATGAAAAACTGTTTTTT.

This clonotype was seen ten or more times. CDR3: CASSLGVDTQYF. The CDR3 bases are TGTGCCAGCAGTTTGGGGGTAGATACGCAGTATTTT. V is TRBV28 and J is TRBJ2-3; TRBD1 or TRBD2 may be the D gene (5 bases each). V dropped 3 bases and J dropped 5 bases, with 6 bases sitting between them. CDR1 and CDR2 (germline): MDHEN, SYDVKM. The CDR3 has 12 amino acids.

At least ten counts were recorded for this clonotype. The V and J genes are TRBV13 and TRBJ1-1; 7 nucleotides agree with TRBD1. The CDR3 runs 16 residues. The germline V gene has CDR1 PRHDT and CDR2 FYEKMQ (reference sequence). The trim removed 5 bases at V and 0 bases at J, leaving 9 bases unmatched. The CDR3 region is CASSPQKGALNTEAFF. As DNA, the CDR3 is TGTGCCAGCAGCCCTCAAAAGGGGGCCCTGAACACTGAAGCTTTCTTT.

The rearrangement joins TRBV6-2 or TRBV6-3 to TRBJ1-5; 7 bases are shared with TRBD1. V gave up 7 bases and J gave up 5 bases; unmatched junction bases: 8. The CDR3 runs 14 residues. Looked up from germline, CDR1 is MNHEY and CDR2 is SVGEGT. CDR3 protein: CASNYRGSHQPQHF. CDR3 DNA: TGTGCCAGCAACTACAGGGGCAGTCATCAGCCCCAGCATTTT.

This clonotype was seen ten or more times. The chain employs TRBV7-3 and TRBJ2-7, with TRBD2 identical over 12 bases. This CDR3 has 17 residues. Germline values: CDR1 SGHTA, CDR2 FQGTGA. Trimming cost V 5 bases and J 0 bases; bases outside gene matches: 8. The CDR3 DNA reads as TGTGCCAGCAGCGGAAGACTAGCGGGGGCCCTCTCCTACGAGCAGTACTTC. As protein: CASSGRLAGALSYEQYF.

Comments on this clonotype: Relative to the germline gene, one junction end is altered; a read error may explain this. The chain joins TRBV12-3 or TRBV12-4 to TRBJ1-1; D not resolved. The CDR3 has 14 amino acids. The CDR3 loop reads CASSPTTGNTEASF. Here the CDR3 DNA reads TGTGCCAGCAGTCCTACGACGGGCAACACTGAAGCTTCCTTT.

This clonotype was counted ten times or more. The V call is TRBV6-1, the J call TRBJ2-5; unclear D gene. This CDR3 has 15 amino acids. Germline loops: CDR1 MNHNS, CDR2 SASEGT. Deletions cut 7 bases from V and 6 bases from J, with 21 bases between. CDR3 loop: CASTIGMTRMKTQYF. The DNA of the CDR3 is TGTGCCAGCACCATAGGGATGACACGTATGAAGACCCAGTACTTC.

The CDR3 protein is CASSFGASGDTQYF. The CDR3 coding sequence is TGTGCCAGCAGTTTCGGTGCTAGCGGGGATACGCAGTATTTT. V usage is TRBV27 and J usage is TRBJ2-3; 8 bases agree with TRBD2. The V and J ends lost 3 bases and 6 bases, in that order; junction bases with no gene match: 5. This CDR3 is 14 amino acids long. Germline loops: CDR1 MNHEY, CDR2 SMNVEV (reference sequence).

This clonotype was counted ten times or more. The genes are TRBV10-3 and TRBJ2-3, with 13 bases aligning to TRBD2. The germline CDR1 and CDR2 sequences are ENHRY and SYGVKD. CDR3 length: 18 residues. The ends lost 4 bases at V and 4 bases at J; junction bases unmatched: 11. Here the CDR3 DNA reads TGTGCCATCAGTGGTACTAGCGGGGGGGCCGTTTCGGCAGATACGCAGTATTTT. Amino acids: CAISGTSGGAVSADTQYF.

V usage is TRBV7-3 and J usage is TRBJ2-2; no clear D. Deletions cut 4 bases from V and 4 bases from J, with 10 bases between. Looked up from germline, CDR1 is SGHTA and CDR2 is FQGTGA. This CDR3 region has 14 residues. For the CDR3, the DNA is TGTGCCAGCAGCTCTTCTAGTATCACCGGGGAGCTGTTTTTT. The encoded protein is CASSSSSITGELFF. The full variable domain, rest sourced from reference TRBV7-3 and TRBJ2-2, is GAGVSQTPSNKVTEKGKYVELRCDPISGHTALYWYRQSLGQGPEFLIYFQGTGAADDSGLPNDRFFAVRPEGSVSTLKIQRTERGDSAVYLCASSSSSITGELFFGEGSRLTVL.

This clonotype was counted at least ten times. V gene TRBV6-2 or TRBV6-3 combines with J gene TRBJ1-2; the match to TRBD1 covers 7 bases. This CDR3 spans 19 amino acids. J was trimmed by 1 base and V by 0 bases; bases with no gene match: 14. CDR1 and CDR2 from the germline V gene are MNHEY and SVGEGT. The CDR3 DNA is TGTGCCAGCAGTTACTCGCCGACAGGGCACTTGCCTTTTAACTATGGCTACACCTTC. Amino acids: CASSYSPTGHLPFNYGYTF.

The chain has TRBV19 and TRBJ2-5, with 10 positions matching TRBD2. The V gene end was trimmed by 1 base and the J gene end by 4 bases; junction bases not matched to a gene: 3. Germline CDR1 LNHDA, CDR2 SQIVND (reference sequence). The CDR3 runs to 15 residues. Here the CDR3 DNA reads TGTGCCAGTAGTATAGGACTAGCGGGCTCAGAGACCCAGTACTTC. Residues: CASSIGLAGSETQYF.

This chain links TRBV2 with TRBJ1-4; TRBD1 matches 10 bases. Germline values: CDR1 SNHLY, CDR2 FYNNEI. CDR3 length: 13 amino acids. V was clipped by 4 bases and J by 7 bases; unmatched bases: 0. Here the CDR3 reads CASSGTGGEKLFF. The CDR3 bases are TGTGCCAGCAGTGGGACAGGGGGTGAAAAACTGTTTTTT. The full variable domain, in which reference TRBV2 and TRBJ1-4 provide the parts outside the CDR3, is EPEVTQTPSHQVTQMGQEVILRCVPISNHLYFYWYRQILGQKVEFLVSFYNNEISEKSEIFDDQFSVERPDGSNFTLKIRSTKLEDSAMYFCASSGTGGEKLFFGSGTQLSVL.